Reported below is one T cell receptor (beta chain). Here immunoSEQ multiplex PCR was the method, and the copy in TCRdb shows in-frame clones only, minus some. The sample lists about 270,000 clones, just under 90% occurring once. The sample comes from a study of blood T cell repertoires in COVID-19. Study-wide context: Some COVID-19 samples were acute and others convalescent; all came from the United States, Italy and Spain.

CDR1 and CDR2 from the germline V gene are SGHRS and YFSETQ. The CDR3 has 17 amino acids. V shed 1 base and J 9 bases; nucleotides not matched to a gene: 9. The clonotype was recovered from a woman aged 25-40 years with acute COVID-19. What was sequenced was PBMCs or T cells enriched from blood (not recorded which). The genes are TRBV5-1 and TRBJ2-1; 14 bases match TRBD2. The DNA for the CDR3 is TGCGCCAGCAGCTTGCCGGGGGGACTAGCGGGAGTGGGTGAGCAGTTCTTC. Encoded protein: CASSLPGGLAGVGEQFF. The whole variable domain, filled in from reference TRBV5-1 and TRBJ2-1, reads KAGVTQTPRYLIKTRGQQVTLSCSPISGHRSVSWYQQTPGQGLQFLFEYFSETQRNKGNFPGRFSGRQFSNSRSEMNVSTLELGDSALYLCASSLPGGLAGVGEQFFGPGTRLTVL.